The present entry profiles one T cell receptor beta chain with its context. Which antigen it targets is not known. Per-base qualities were not stored, and no clone one base away is much larger. Another Seattle source contributed samples from volunteer blood donors who had recovered from COVID-19. Each collaborating institution followed its own protocols to collect whole blood in K2EDTA tubes. Collaborator samples were shipped for TCRbeta analysis as frozen whole blood, isolated PBMCs, or DNA extracted from either sample type. TCRbeta CDR3 regions were amplified from genomic DNA using the immunoSEQ Assay, a bias-controlled multiplex PCR. As for the authors' bioinformatics: Nucleated cell counts per sample were estimated from amplification of reference gene primers within the assay. Sequence reads were collapsed and filtered to measure the absolute abundance of every unique TCRbeta CDR3 rearrangement. Productive Simpson clonality was computed per sample as the square root of Simpson's diversity index over productive rearrangements. Here the immuneACCESS table is served through TCRdb, limited to in-frame sequences with V and J called. Missing clones are a known gap in these copies; in checked studies unresolved V genes cover under half, and the rest lacks a known reason. V and J calls and clone size are those listed in that table; D and trimming were worked out from the DNA. The sample has about 320,000 clones on record, roughly 90% of them singletons. The top ten constitute 5% to 7% of the sample.

CDR1 and CDR2, per the germline V gene (reference sequence), are MNHNY and SVGAGI. Including cysteine and phenylalanine, the CDR3 has 18 amino acids. The DNA shown is the 54-base CDR3, in frame from base 1. Trimming removed 5 bases from V and 4 bases from J; the gene matches leave 17 bases unexplained. This sample stems from a study of blood T cell repertoires in COVID-19 (dated by TCRdb to 2020 to 2022). Background for the entire study: Samples from collaborators originated in the United States, Italy and Spain and spanned both the acute and convalescent phases of COVID-19. The material from the prospective study consisted of cDNA or gDNA derived from T cells, B-cell-depleted T cells, or PBMCs. Deeply sampled blood TCRbeta repertoires from subjects exposed to, actively infected with, or recovered from COVID-19 were included in the dataset. The repertoires were released in a freely available public database intended as a resource for research on the immune response to SARS-CoV-2. The samples were drawn from the first 160 participants of the ongoing ImmuneRACE study and from roughly 1,300 subjects provided by 6 global collaborators. A de-identified subject ID, COVID-19 status, age in years and sex were almost always included in the sample metadata. Where available, HLA class I and class II types were taken from metadata supplied by the sample provider and were not determined by assay-based typing.

Results and caveats for the whole study, not just this receptor: The quantity of clinical and demographic metadata differed by source and by participant and was supplied without curation.

This sequence was found in a man aged 18 to 29 who had recovered from COVID-19. The sample was peripheral blood. The chain couples TRBV6-6 to TRBJ1-3, with 7 junctional bases fitting TRBD1. In nucleotide form, the sequence is TGTGCCAGCAGTCCATACCAAGCGCCGGGACAGAGCGGAAACACCATATATTTT. The resulting protein is CASSPYQAPGQSGNTIYF.